Sequencing of this T cell receptor (beta chain) was carried out in a study of CD8+CD57+ T cells in acquired aplastic anemia. Study summary: 3 to 3.5 ug was the average amount of DNA from sorted CD4+ and CD8+ cells. In CD4+ cells, healthy donors produced an average of roughly 11 million reads. Study findings and constraints: Controls and patients did not differ significantly in CD8+ Simpson's diversity. Patients and controls had in common 25 to 35 CD8+ CDR3 sequences.

Profiling that covered TCR beta VDJ and CDR3 relied on genomic DNA as its template. TCRdb independently ran MiXCR on the reads; one entry per CDR3 protein. The table records about 210,000 distinct CDR3 sequences, under 65% of them present only once. Remarks on this clonotype: Its antigen remains unidentified.

The CDR3 runs to 13 residues. Germline assignment: CDR1 SNHLY and CDR2 FYNNEI. V lost 6 bases to trimming and J lost 0 bases; unmatched junction nucleotides: 0. Sample: sorted CD4+, CD8+, or CD8+CD57+ T cells (not recorded which) from PBMCs. The gene calls are TRBV2 and TRBJ2-7; TRBD1 matches at 9 bases. This TCR came from a human donor in good health. CDR3 nucleotides: TGTGCCAGCAGGGACAGGGGCTCCTACGAGCAGTACTTC. This sequence encodes CASRDRGSYEQYF.